This TCR beta chain was recovered during a study of cytomegalovirus exposure and HLA in healthy donors. The PCR had 60 Vbeta and 13 Jbeta primers. Using immunoSEQ multiplex PCR, the repertoire was profiled, and TCRdb retains in-frame clones only, with some absent. The sample includes around 150,000 clones, approximately 80% of them seen just once. Sample: PBMCs. The TCR originated in a woman in her 50s in good health and CMV-seronegative.

CDR3: CASSDTEYNEQFF. As DNA, the CDR3 is TGTGCCAGCAGTGACACGGAGTACAATGAGCAGTTCTTC. This chain links TRBV6-4 with TRBJ2-1, with D uncertain. Trimming shortened V by 2 bases and J by 4 bases, and 6 bases separated the two germline ends. CDR1 and CDR2 from the germline V gene are MRHNA and SNTAGT. This CDR3 is 13 amino acids long.